This T cell receptor (beta chain) was recovered during a study of Graves' ophthalmopathy and Graves' hyperthyroidism. Study-wide points: The model predicted ophthalmopathy progression with roughly 70% sensitivity and less than 80% specificity. Using a 13-signature model, the authors split ophthalmopathy from stable hyperthyroidism, with 85% to 90% sensitivity and approximately 78% specificity. Most expanded clonotypes in thyroid above 0.001 frequency also showed up in blood.

This clonotype was counted many times. What it binds is unknown. The study amplified TCR beta CDR3 regions using RNA transcripts. HTBI primers served in a first-round RT-PCR, which a second-round multiplex PCR followed. MiXCR, run by TCRdb on the multiplex PCR reads, gives a single entry per CDR3 protein. This sample has hundreds of thousands of distinct CDR3 sequences; 40% occur once, and the top ten carry 35% to 55%. Germline CDR1 reads SQVTM; CDR2 reads ANQGSEA. Trimming removed 1 base from V and 5 bases from J; junction bases left unmatched: 3. This CDR3 is built from 13 residues. The PBMCs had their origin in more than 9.5 ml of fresh peripheral blood.

This chain uses TRBV29-1 with TRBJ2-5; TRBD2 aligns across 8 bases. The sequenced material came from peripheral blood. The receptor comes from an adult man with Graves' ophthalmopathy. The CDR3 nucleotides are TGCAGCGTTGAAGGTAGCGGGACCGAGACCCAGTACTTC. Its translation is CSVEGSGTETQYF.